Below are 8 T cell receptor beta chains sequenced from a single sample in a study of blood T cells in healthy people across ages. With a J-beta primer mix and a sample-barcoded 5' primer, a second PCR ran about 6 to 11 cycles. One entry per CDR3 protein, called by TCRdb with MiXCR from the 5' RACE reads. The profile covers about 800,000 distinct CDR3 sequences, with around 50% appearing a single time and 15% to 20% taken by the ten largest. The sample consisted of blood. These receptors were obtained from a man aged 80 or over in good health.

This clonotype was detected once. This sequence joins TRBV5-1 and TRBJ2-2, with unresolved D. CDR3 length equals 16 residues. CDR1 SGHRS and CDR2 YFSETQ come from the germline V gene. V dropped 3 bases and J dropped 6 bases, with 18 bases sitting between them. CDR3 sequence (DNA): TGCGCCAGCAGCTCCAATACGGGCGCACACGCCGGGGAGCTGTTTTTT. Its translation is CASSSNTGAHAGELFF.

On this clonotype itself: The junction shows a germline mismatch at one end, possibly a read error. The rearrangement uses TRBV5-6 and TRBJ2-3; TRBD2 is a possible D gene (6 bases). Germline values: CDR1 SGHDT, CDR2 YYEEEE. The CDR3 extends over 14 amino acids. The CDR3 DNA follows: TGCGCCGGCAGCCCCGGAGGGTTGGCAGATACGCAGTATTTT. Its protein product is CAGSPGGLADTQYF.

The rearrangement joins TRBV5-1 to TRBJ2-1; TRBD2 matches 7 bases. The CDR3 has 19 residues. Germline trimming cut 2 bases from V and 0 bases from J; bases unmatched to any gene: 14. Germline CDR1 and CDR2: SGHRS and YFSETQ. Here the CDR3 reads CASSFAGRASGGSYNEQFF. DNA of the CDR3: TGCGCCAGCAGCTTCGCAGGGCGGGCTAGCGGAGGCTCCTACAATGAGCAGTTCTTC.

The V and J genes are TRBV2 and TRBJ1-5; D is uncertain. This CDR3 spans 17 amino acids. V lost 0 bases to trimming and J lost 0 bases, with 12 bases between them. Per germline, CDR1 SNHLY and CDR2 FYNNEI. The CDR3 protein is CASSEANSLYSNQPQHF. The CDR3, as DNA: TGTGCCAGCAGTGAAGCGAACAGCCTCTATAGCAATCAGCCCCAGCATTTT.

This clonotype has a single count. A read error is possible here, since a much larger clone lies one base away. The chain joins TRBV12-3 or TRBV12-4 to TRBJ2-1; TRBD2 matches at 8 bases. The CDR3 sequence is 17 residues long. The chain's CDR3 is CTSSERTSWSSYNEQFF. The CDR3 DNA sequence: TGTACCAGCAGTGAACGGACTAGCTGGAGCTCCTACAATGAGCAGTTCTTC.

This clonotype was picked up a small number of times. The CDR3 bases are TGCGCCAGCAGCGCGAATTGGCCGATGGCTGAGCAGTTCTTC. Translated: CASSANWPMAEQFF. The V call is TRBV4-1, the J call TRBJ2-1; D unclear. This CDR3 is 14 amino acids long. Per the germline V gene, CDR1 is MGHRA and CDR2 is YSYEKL. V gave up 5 bases and J gave up 9 bases, with 17 bases separating them.

A remark on this clonotype: One end of the junction is discordant with germline, which a read error may explain. The chain uses TRBV20-1 and TRBJ2-7, with 11 nucleotides matching TRBD2. The J call may be wrong; the DNA end is better matched by TRBJ2-5. The germline CDR1 and CDR2 sequences are DFQATT and SNEGSKA (reference sequence). This CDR3 has 18 residues. The CDR3 spells CSARVPLAGGLCQGTQYF. The CDR3 coding sequence is TGCAGTGCTAGAGTACCCCTAGCGGGAGGCCTGTGCCAAGGGACCCAGTACTTC.

This chain joins TRBV5-1 and TRBJ2-1; 10 bases align to TRBD2. The CDR3 covers 16 residues. With V trimmed by 1 base and J by 4 bases, 5 bases remained unmatched. CDR1 SGHRS and CDR2 YFSETQ come from the germline V gene. The CDR3 DNA sequence: TGCGCCAGCAGCTTGCCCAGCGGGGGGGAGTACAATGAGCAGTTCTTC. Its protein product is CASSLPSGGEYNEQFF.